Sequencing of this T cell receptor (beta chain) was carried out in a study of T cells in localized non-small cell lung cancer. Study-level results: Adjacent uninvolved lung had the highest clonality, suggesting focused antigen responses.

Assay used: immunoSEQ multiplex PCR; TCRdb lists only in-frame clones, some missing. The sample includes some 9,600 clones, 90% seen only once; the top ten take under 20%. V lost 7 bases to trimming and J lost 2 bases; unmatched junction nucleotides: 9. Germline loops: CDR1 SGHRS, CDR2 YFSETQ. The CDR3 is 16 residues long. This clone was seen a handful of times. Its target is unknown. Sample: peripheral blood, taken before any cancer treatment. This TCR derives from a male donor aged 60 or older with stage III squamous cell lung carcinoma. The rearrangement uses TRBV5-1 and TRBJ2-1; 10 bases match TRBD2. The CDR3 here is CASAPQLAGTYNEQFF. CDR3 DNA sequence: TGCGCCAGCGCGCCTCAACTAGCGGGGACCTACAATGAGCAGTTCTTC.